Shown below are 30 T cell receptor beta chains from a single sample sequenced in a study of cytomegalovirus exposure and HLA in healthy donors. Use of 60 Vbeta and 13 Jbeta primers characterized the PCR. Some clones are missing from TCRdb's copy, which holds only in-frame ones; the method was immunoSEQ multiplex PCR. The table shows about 140,000 clones, with around 90% occurring only once. The specimen was PBMCs. Receptor source: a woman in her forties in good health and CMV-seronegative.

The chain employs TRBV10-3 and TRBJ1-4; 9 nucleotides line up with TRBD1. Germline V gene sequence: CDR1 ENHRY, CDR2 SYGVKD. CDR3 length equals 15 residues. The junction had 8 bases not matched to a gene; V was cut back by 4 bases and J by 8 bases. This chain's CDR3 is CAISGSGTGNEKLFF. CDR3 bases: TGTGCCATCAGTGGATCCGGGACAGGGAACGAAAAACTGTTTTTT.

This chain links TRBV28 with TRBJ2-3; TRBD1 is a possible D gene (6 bases). V was shortened by 4 bases and J by 9 bases, with 14 bases between the two germline ends. CDR3 size: 13 residues. Germline V gene lookup returns CDR1 MDHEN and CDR2 SYDVKM. The CDR3 here is CASSWVSGETQYF. The DNA for the CDR3 is TGTGCCAGCAGTTGGGTTTCAGGGGAGACGCAGTATTTT.

The V and J genes are TRBV5-4 and TRBJ2-7; 9 bases agree with TRBD2. The CDR3 runs to 15 residues. With 3 bases clipped from V and 3 bases from J, the junction kept 7 bases outside the gene matches. Germline values: CDR1 SGHNT, CDR2 YYREEE (reference sequence). CDR3 region: CASSYRLAANYEQYF. CDR3 bases: TGTGCCAGCAGCTACAGACTAGCGGCTAACTACGAGCAGTACTTC. Together with reference TRBV5-4 and TRBJ2-7, the CDR3 gives the full variable domain: ETGVTQSPTHLIKTRGQQVTLRCSSQSGHNTVSWYQQALGQGPQFIFQYYREEENGRGNFPPRFSGLQFPNYSSELNVNALELDDSALYLCASSYRLAANYEQYFGPGTRLTVT.

V usage is TRBV5-1 and J usage is TRBJ1-1, with 7 bases that match TRBD1. Germline CDR1 SGHRS, CDR2 YFSETQ. With 4 bases clipped from V and 7 bases from J, the junction kept 7 bases outside the gene matches. CDR3 length equals 13 residues. CDR3 sequence reads: CASSGGTAYEAFF. The CDR3 DNA sequence: TGCGCCAGCAGCGGAGGGACAGCCTATGAAGCTTTCTTT.

The genes are TRBV28 and TRBJ2-7; D is uncertain. The CDR3 contains 13 residues. Germline V CDR1 and CDR2: MDHEN, SYDVKM. Trimming left V 6 bases short and J 2 bases short, with 11 bases between. CDR3 region: CASRSGPTYEQYF. The CDR3 DNA reads as TGTGCCAGCAGATCTGGGCCAACCTACGAGCAGTACTTC.

The chain uses TRBV11-3 and TRBJ2-7; the match to TRBD2 covers 8 bases. Germline CDR1 and CDR2: SGHNT and YENEEA. The length of the CDR3 is 14 residues. Germline trimming cut 1 base from V and 6 bases from J; bases unmatched to any gene: 5. In nucleotides, the CDR3 is TGTGCCAGCAGCTTAGGCGGGAGGAAAGGCGAGCAGTACTTC. Translation: CASSLGGRKGEQYF.

V is TRBV6-6 and J is TRBJ1-6; D possibly corresponds to TRBD1 (6 bases). V was shortened by 4 bases and J by 8 bases, with 15 bases between the two germline ends. Germline CDR1 reads MNHNY; CDR2 reads SVGAGI (reference sequence). The CDR3 length is 15 residues. The CDR3 loop reads CASSFLHRAYSPLHF. CDR3 DNA: TGTGCCAGCAGTTTCCTTCACAGGGCGTATTCACCCCTCCACTTT.

A word on this clone: Other DNA sequences in this sample translate to the same CDR3. The CDR3 loop reads CASSGQGRGTGELFF. The DNA for the CDR3 is TGTGCCAGCAGTGGCCAAGGTCGCGGAACTGGGGAGCTGTTTTTT. V and J are TRBV6-6 and TRBJ2-2; D is unclear. The CDR3 has 15 amino acids. With 5 bases removed from V and 8 bases from J, the gap between germline ends came to 18 bases. CDR1 and CDR2 from the germline V gene are MNHNY and SVGAGI (reference sequence).

The rearrangement uses TRBV10-3 and TRBJ2-6, with TRBD1 as a possible D gene (5 bases). There are 16 residues in the CDR3. Trimming took 6 bases from V and 0 from J, leaving 12 bases between them. CDR1 is ENHRY, CDR2 SYGVKD, per germline. This CDR3 is CAISRDLSSGANVLTF. CDR3 nucleotide sequence: TGTGCCATCAGCAGGGATCTGAGCTCTGGGGCCAACGTCCTGACTTTC.

In DNA form, the CDR3 reads TGTGCCAGCATATTCGGACAGGGATGGACTGAAGCTTTCTTT. It translates to CASIFGQGWTEAFF. This chain connects TRBV6-1 to TRBJ1-1, with TRBD1 matching 8 bases. This CDR3 contains 14 residues. Trimming removed 7 bases from V and 5 bases from J; junction bases left unmatched: 9. Germline V gene sequence: CDR1 MNHNS, CDR2 SASEGT.

The chain carries TRBV10-1 and TRBJ2-1; no clear D gene. With 3 bases removed from V and 0 bases from J, the gap between germline ends came to 3 bases. The CDR3 loop spans 13 amino acids. The germline V gene encodes CDR1 WNHNN and CDR2 SYGVQD (reference sequence). CDR3 sequence reads: CASSDSSYNEQFF. Here the CDR3 DNA reads TGCGCCAGCAGTGATAGCTCCTACAATGAGCAGTTCTTC.

This chain links TRBV5-1 with TRBJ1-4, with 9 nucleotides matching TRBD1. V shed 3 bases and J 7 bases; nucleotides not matched to a gene: 7. The germline CDR1 and CDR2 sequences are SGHRS and YFSETQ. The CDR3 spans 15 residues. The CDR3 region has the DNA TGCGCCAGCAGCTCCGGACAGGGGCATCCTGAAAAACTGTTTTTT. It specifies CASSSGQGHPEKLFF.

This CDR3 is CASSARRGINEKLFF. The CDR3 nucleotides are TGTGCCAGCAGCGCCCGCAGGGGAATTAATGAAAAACTGTTTTTT. This chain links TRBV28 with TRBJ1-4; TRBD1 might be the D (6 bases). The V end was cut by 6 bases, the J end by 4 bases, with 15 bases between. The germline V gene encodes CDR1 MDHEN and CDR2 SYDVKM. The CDR3 spans 15 residues.

The J gene is TRBJ1-2, the V gene TRBV5-4; D gene uncertain. The CDR3 contains 14 residues. The V end lost 1 base, the J end lost 1 base, and 8 bases lay between the germline ends. Germline V gene data show CDR1 as SGHNT and CDR2 as YYREEE (reference sequence). The DNA for the CDR3 is TGTGCCAGCAGCTTGATTGTAGATAACTATGGCTACACCTTC. This encodes CASSLIVDNYGYTF.

This clone was detected once. The J gene is TRBJ2-5, the V gene TRBV4-1; TRBD2 agrees at 10 bases. This CDR3 contains 16 residues. V lost 3 bases and J lost 2; bases outside the gene matches: 6. Germline loops: CDR1 MGHRA, CDR2 YSYEKL. Here the CDR3 reads CASSQGRTSGQETQYF. CDR3 DNA sequence: TGCGCCAGCAGCCAGGGGAGGACTAGCGGACAAGAGACCCAGTACTTC.

V usage is TRBV11-3 and J usage is TRBJ2-2; D is unclear. Per the germline V gene, CDR1 is SGHNT and CDR2 is YENEEA. Trimming took 5 bases from V and 7 from J, leaving 11 bases between them. The CDR3 totals 13 residues. The CDR3 coding sequence is TGTGCCAGCAGCGTCTTAGTTTACGGGGAGCTGTTTTTT. This gives the protein CASSVLVYGELFF.

The rearrangement joins TRBV5-1 to TRBJ2-4, with TRBD1 matching 10 bases. CDR1 and CDR2 (germline): SGHRS, YFSETQ. The CDR3 runs to 14 residues. V gave up 4 bases and J gave up 7 bases; unmatched junction bases: 5. The CDR3: CASSTGQGGNIQYF. As DNA, the CDR3 is TGCGCCAGCAGCACCGGACAGGGGGGTAACATTCAGTACTTC.

CDR3 coding DNA: TGTGCCAGCAGTTTAACGGGTAAAGAGACCCAGTACTTC. Protein product: CASSLTGKETQYF. The chain uses TRBV28 and TRBJ2-5; D is uncertain. Trimming cost V 2 bases and J 3 bases, with 7 bases left between them. The CDR3 has 13 residues. CDR1 and CDR2 from the germline V gene are MDHEN and SYDVKM.

This clone came up once. This chain uses TRBV25-1 with TRBJ2-7; D possibly corresponds to TRBD2 (5 bases). Trimming took 4 bases from V and 3 from J, leaving 10 bases between them. This CDR3 comprises 13 residues. Germline V gene data show CDR1 as MGHDK and CDR2 as SYGVNS. The CDR3 DNA is TGTGCCAGCAGTGTGGACTCCTTCTACGAGCAGTACTTC. Its translation: CASSVDSFYEQYF.

The gene calls are TRBV6-5 and TRBJ1-1; 7 nucleotides line up with TRBD1. Losses at the gene ends were 0 bases for V and 5 bases for J; bases not matched to a gene: 3. Looked up from germline, CDR1 is MNHEY and CDR2 is SVGAGI. The CDR3 length is 14 residues. This CDR3 reads CASSYSAQGTEAFF. The CDR3, as DNA: TGTGCCAGCAGTTACTCGGCACAGGGGACTGAAGCTTTCTTT.

The rearrangement uses TRBV5-4 and TRBJ1-1, with D maybe TRBD1 (6 bases). Looked up from germline, CDR1 is SGHNT and CDR2 is YYREEE (reference sequence). V was trimmed by 5 bases and J by 2 bases, leaving 19 bases between them. The CDR3 is made up of 16 amino acids. The CDR3 DNA is TGTGCCAGCAGAGGGGGAAAAGGGATAGTTAACACTGAAGCTTTCTTT. This translates into CASRGGKGIVNTEAFF.

The chain combines TRBV11-3 with TRBJ1-1; D not certain. The CDR3 totals 13 residues. The V gene lost 0 bases and the J gene lost 4 bases, with 6 bases spanning the gap. Germline loops: CDR1 SGHNT, CDR2 YENEEA. The CDR3 region is CASSLERSTEAFF. The CDR3 DNA reads TGTGCCAGCAGCTTAGAGAGATCCACTGAAGCTTTCTTT.

The V call is TRBV5-4, the J call TRBJ2-2; TRBD1 might be the D (6 bases). Per germline, CDR1 SGHNT and CDR2 YYREEE (reference sequence). The CDR3 runs 17 residues. Deletions cut 6 bases from V and 6 bases from J, with 24 bases between. The CDR3 nucleotides read TGTGCCAGCACCAACAGGGCCCCCCCCGGGGACGCCGGGGAGCTGTTTTTT. It encodes CASTNRAPPGDAGELFF.

This clone was counted only a few times. This chain uses TRBV25-1 with TRBJ2-3; TRBD2 is a possible D gene (5 bases). The V gene lost 6 bases and the J gene lost 2 bases, with 9 bases spanning the gap. There are 13 residues in the CDR3. The germline V gene encodes CDR1 MGHDK and CDR2 SYGVNS. DNA of the CDR3: TGTGCCAGCAGCCTAGCTGCCACAGATACGCAGTATTTT. Amino acid sequence: CASSLAATDTQYF. Using reference TRBV25-1 and TRBJ2-3 for the parts outside the CDR3, the full variable domain is EADIYQTPRYLVIGTGKKITLECSQTMGHDKMYWYQQDPGMELHLIHYSYGVNSTEKGDLSSESTVSRIRTEHFPLTLESARPSHTSQYLCASSLAATDTQYFGPGTRLTVL.

The chain couples TRBV2 to TRBJ2-7; D is possibly TRBD1 (5 bases). The CDR3 spans 14 residues. Trimming took 4 bases from V and 6 from J, leaving 16 bases between them. In germline, CDR1 is SNHLY, CDR2 FYNNEI. CDR3 sequence (DNA): TGTGCCAGCAGTGCCCCCGGACACAAACCCGAGCAGTACTTC. Protein product: CASSAPGHKPEQYF.

The chain employs TRBV28 and TRBJ1-1; D is unresolved. The CDR3 has 14 residues. Germline V gene lookup returns CDR1 MDHEN and CDR2 SYDVKM. The V end lost 5 bases, the J end lost 11 bases, and 21 bases lay between the germline ends. CDR3 sequence: CASSPPARGTRAFF. The CDR3 coding sequence is TGTGCCAGCAGTCCCCCCGCCCGGGGAACACGGGCTTTCTTT.

The genes are TRBV2 and TRBJ1-2; weak D call: TRBD1 (6 bases). The CDR3 has 13 amino acids. The V end lost 2 bases, the J end lost 5 bases, and 9 bases lay between the germline ends. The germline gives CDR1 SNHLY, CDR2 FYNNEI. The CDR3 DNA follows: TGTGCCAGCAGTGAAAGGGGGGGGTATGGCTACACCTTC. Amino acid sequence: CASSERGGYGYTF.

J is TRBJ1-4 and V is TRBV6-6; D not resolved. Trimming pared 5 bases from V and 3 bases from J, leaving 10 bases between. Germline CDR1 is MNHNY and CDR2 is SVGAGI (reference sequence). CDR3 length equals 14 residues. The DNA for the CDR3 is TGTGCCAGCAGTCCCCACATCCCTAATGAAAAACTGTTTTTT. Amino acid sequence: CASSPHIPNEKLFF.

The chain is built from TRBV6-6 and TRBJ1-1; perhaps TRBD1 as D (5 bases). Germline V gene sequence: CDR1 MNHNY, CDR2 SVGAGI (reference sequence). The CDR3 runs to 15 residues. Trimming stripped 5 bases from V and 1 base from J, with 14 bases between. The CDR3 loop is CASSNRQPTNTEAFF. The CDR3 region has the DNA TGTGCCAGCAGTAATAGACAGCCTACGAACACTGAAGCTTTCTTT.

The gene calls are TRBV29-1 and TRBJ2-7; 9 bases are a match to TRBD1. J was trimmed by 4 bases and V by 7 bases; bases with no gene match: 5. CDR1 is SQVTM and CDR2 is ANQGSEA in the germline V gene. The CDR3 spans 12 residues. The CDR3 nucleotides are TGCAGCGGGGGGACAGGGTTATACGAGCAGTACTTC. This sequence encodes CSGGTGLYEQYF.